This T cell receptor (beta chain) was observed in a study of T cells in Graves' hyperthyroidism and ophthalmopathy. Study-wide background: Peripheral blood was secured at the point of initial diagnosis, before any treatment. Regarding the study as a whole: Among thyroid clonotypes expanded above 0.001, most also appeared in blood.

This clonotype appeared a few times. Its antigen is as yet unknown. Template material for amplifying TCR beta CDR3 regions consisted of RNA transcripts. An initial round of RT-PCR targeting the TCR CDR3 relied on the HTBI primer set. TCRdb re-called the multiplex PCR reads through MiXCR, storing one row per CDR3 protein. The sample holds some 740,000 distinct CDR3 sequences; roughly 15% are singletons and the top ten take roughly 10%. The length of the CDR3 is 13 residues. The V and J ends lost 6 bases and 1 base respectively, with 9 bases between them. The chain joins TRBV12-3 or TRBV12-4 to TRBJ2-5; weak D call: TRBD2 (6 bases). This clonotype originated in a woman between 18 and 29 years old with Graves' hyperthyroidism. The sample taken for sequencing was blood. The DNA of the CDR3 is TGTGCCAGCAGGGGACTGAGCCAAGAGACCCAGTACTTC. Translated, it gives CASRGLSQETQYF.